This TCR beta chain derives from a study of blood T cell repertoires in COVID-19. Overall study context: COVID-19 samples from acute and convalescent phases originated in the United States, Italy and Spain. PBMCs, B-cell-depleted T cells, or T cells provided the cDNA or gDNA that made up the material.

Only in-frame clones appear in the TCRdb table, and some are missing; sequencing was by immunoSEQ multiplex PCR. Here the sample spans more than 85,000 clones, approximately 91% being singletons. V shed 1 base, J shed 6 bases, and the junction held 2 bases outside the gene matches. The CDR3 spans 13 residues. The germline V gene encodes CDR1 SGHDN and CDR2 FVKESK. Sequenced sample: peripheral blood. This sequence joins TRBV14 and TRBJ2-7; 8 nucleotides line up with TRBD1. This clonotype was sampled from a man aged 18 to 29 with acute or convalescent COVID-19. The CDR3 region has the DNA TGTGCCAGCAGCCAAGTCACAGGGGGCGAGCAGTACTTC. Translation: CASSQVTGGEQYF.